The clone carrying this T cell receptor beta chain was seen a few times. An end of the junction differs from the germline gene, which may be a read error. The time point: patch test 2, 6 weeks after DPC sensitization. Treatment of the sample: therapeutic diphenylcyclopropenone sensitization with weekly scalp DPC. The germline gives CDR1 SSHAT, CDR2 FNYEAQ (reference sequence). The CDR3 loop spans 13 amino acids. The data belong to a study of human T cells and chemical hapten exposure. Via MiXCR, TCRdb re-called the RACE reads, giving one row per CDR3 protein. The sample consists of roughly 380,000 distinct CDR3 sequences, 6% to 7% of them appearing once.

Sequenced material: whole blood, taken in connection with sensitization to the hapten diphenylcyclopropenone (DPC). The gene calls are TRBV7-7 and TRBJ2-1; D assignment may be TRBD1 or TRBD2 (5 bases each). This TCR derives from a woman between 18 and 30 years old with alopecia areata. Some clones in this sample may be carry-over from other donors' samples. CDR3 in DNA: TGTGCTAGCAGCTTAGAGGGGCCGGGTGAGCAGTTCTTC. This encodes CASSLEGPGEQFF.